These 14 T cell receptor beta chains originate from one sample sequenced in a study of regulatory T cells in long-lasting Graves disease. Investigators prepared the TCR beta libraries by applying iRepertoire HTBI primers and Arm-PCR of CDR3 regions. MiXCR, applied by TCRdb to the multiplex PCR reads, yields one record per CDR3 protein. The data hold 350,000 to 450,000 distinct CDR3 sequences, with over 9.5% observed a single time. Time point: newly diagnosed GD, antithyroid drugs for less than 3 months. PBMCs were the source of the RNA used for TCR sequencing. Separately, the same data were catalogued under a study of T cells in Graves' hyperthyroidism and ophthalmopathy.

Specimen: peripheral blood mononuclear cells (PBMCs), collected at new diagnosis, from a patient treated with antithyroid drugs. The receptors come from a woman aged 18-29 years with Graves disease.

In regard to this clonotype: The germline gene is not matched at one end of the junction; a read error may be the cause. The chain is built from TRBV28 and TRBJ2-3; maybe TRBD1 (5 bases). The CDR3 extends over 19 amino acids. CDR1 and CDR2 (germline): MDHEN, SYDVKM. CDR3 in amino acids: CASSLSMLVYGIGTGTQYF. CDR3 sequence (DNA): TGTGCCAGCAGTTTAAGCATGTTGGTCTATGGGATTGGCACAGGTACGCAGTATTTT.

The rearrangement joins TRBV6-2 or TRBV6-3 to TRBJ2-7; D is ambiguous. V dropped 0 bases and J dropped 6 bases, with 12 bases sitting between them. Germline-derived CDR1 and CDR2 are MNHEY and SVGEGT. The CDR3 is 14 amino acids. CDR3 sequence reads: CASSYSSVFREQYF. CDR3 DNA sequence: TGTGCCAGCAGTTACTCGTCCGTGTTTCGCGAGCAGTACTTC.

This clonotype was seen more than once but under ten times. J is TRBJ2-3 and V is TRBV27; 9 bases agree with TRBD1. Per the germline V gene, CDR1 is MNHEY and CDR2 is SMNVEV (reference sequence). With V trimmed by 5 bases and J by 2 bases, 8 bases remained unmatched. The CDR3 totals 16 residues. Here the CDR3 DNA reads TGTGCCAGCAGTCCCATCCGGGACAGGGACACAGATACGCAGTATTTT. It codes for CASSPIRDRDTDTQYF.

The table lists this clonotype with a few counts. J is TRBJ1-3 and V is TRBV18; weak D call: TRBD1 (5 bases). Per the germline V gene, CDR1 is KGHSH and CDR2 is LQKENI. This CDR3 region has 16 residues. Trimming took 2 bases from V and 0 from J, leaving 11 bases between them. The CDR3 loop reads CASSPSGKFSGNTIYF. The CDR3 DNA sequence: TGTGCCAGCTCACCATCAGGGAAATTCTCTGGAAACACCATATATTTT.

This clonotype was found many times. The chain carries TRBV20-1 and TRBJ1-5; a weak D match, TRBD1 (5 bases). CDR3 size: 14 residues. V was cut by 0 bases and J by 5 bases, with 11 bases left in between. CDR1 DFQATT and CDR2 SNEGSKA come from the germline V gene (reference sequence). The CDR3 sequence: CSARDRGRDQPQHF. The CDR3 DNA is TGCAGTGCTAGAGATCGGGGCAGAGATCAGCCCCAGCATTTT.

This clonotype has more than one count but fewer than ten. The chain recombines TRBV19 with TRBJ1-2, with 9 bases lining up with TRBD1. Germline lookup yields CDR1 LNHDA and CDR2 SQIVND (reference sequence). V shed 4 bases, J shed 6 bases, and the junction held 6 bases outside the gene matches. The CDR3 is 14 amino acids. The CDR3 loop reads CASSTGQGWNGYTF. CDR3 nucleotides: TGTGCCAGTAGTACAGGACAGGGGTGGAATGGCTACACCTTC.

This clonotype showed up many times. V usage is TRBV27 and J usage is TRBJ1-2; a weak D match, TRBD1 (5 bases). The CDR3 loop spans 13 amino acids. Germline values: CDR1 MNHEY, CDR2 SMNVEV (reference sequence). Trimming left V 0 bases short and J 7 bases short, with 9 bases between. The CDR3 spells CASSLSWGSGYTF. As DNA, the CDR3 is TGTGCCAGCAGTTTATCATGGGGGAGTGGCTACACCTTC.

This chain joins TRBV7-9 and TRBJ2-1; D gene uncertain. There are 15 residues in the CDR3. The V and J ends lost 1 base and 2 bases respectively, with 9 bases between them. CDR1 and CDR2 from the germline V gene are SEHNR and FQNEAQ (reference sequence). CDR3 coding DNA: TGTGCCAGCAGCTTAGTATTAGGACCCTACAATGAGCAGTTCTTC. Protein product: CASSLVLGPYNEQFF.

On this clonotype: This could be a read error, since a much larger clone is one nucleotide away. This rearrangement joins TRBV20-1 to TRBJ1-2; D gene uncertain. The CDR3 has 16 residues. Germline lookup yields CDR1 DFQATT and CDR2 SNEGSKA (reference sequence). The CDR3 spells CSARDLRGSANYGHTF. The CDR3 DNA follows: TGCAGTGCTAGAGATCTACGAGGGTCAGCTAACTATGGCCACACCTTC.

This clonotype occurred many times. The chain carries TRBV11-2 and TRBJ1-6; D perhaps matches TRBD1 (6 bases). The germline gives CDR1 SGHAT, CDR2 FQNNGV. This CDR3 contains 13 residues. Trimming pared 6 bases from V and 10 bases from J, leaving 13 bases between. DNA for the CDR3: TGTGCCAGCAGGGAATACAGGGTATCACCCCTCCACTTT. It codes for CASREYRVSPLHF.

This clonotype was counted many times. The J gene is TRBJ2-6, the V gene TRBV20-1; D unresolved. The germline V and J ends were trimmed by 6 bases and 0 bases, with 6 bases remaining between them. This CDR3 comprises 13 residues. CDR1 is DFQATT, CDR2 SNEGSKA, per germline (reference sequence). The CDR3 loop is CSAITSGANVLTF. The CDR3 DNA reads TGCAGTGCCATTACCTCTGGGGCCAACGTCCTGACTTTC.

The rearrangement joins TRBV20-1 to TRBJ1-6; 9 nucleotides line up with TRBD1. The V gene's germline CDR1 is DFQATT and CDR2 SNEGSKA (reference sequence). J gave up 9 bases and V 1 base, and 4 bases lay outside the gene matches. CDR3 length equals 14 residues. CDR3 region: CSARAGTGSSPLHF. Written as DNA, the CDR3 is TGCAGTGCTAGAGCCGGGACAGGGAGTTCACCCCTCCACTTT.

This clonotype was seen at least ten times. V and J are TRBV15 and TRBJ2-5, with 8 bases lining up with TRBD1. V lost 0 bases, J lost 4 bases, and 7 bases stayed unmatched. CDR1 and CDR2 (germline): LNHNV, YYDKDF (reference sequence). This CDR3 contains 16 residues. The CDR3 here is CATSREGGQGAETQYF. The CDR3 DNA reads as TGTGCCACCAGCAGAGAGGGAGGACAGGGCGCAGAGACCCAGTACTTC.

A few counts support this clonotype. The J gene is TRBJ2-2, the V gene TRBV7-3, with 7 bases identical to TRBD2. The CDR3 totals 14 residues. Germline CDR1 reads SGHTA; CDR2 reads FQGTGA. V lost 3 bases, J lost 5 bases, and 3 bases stayed unmatched. The DNA for the CDR3 is TGTGCCAGCAGCTTCAGCGGGAATACCGGGGAGCTGTTTTTT. It specifies CASSFSGNTGELFF.